Here is one TCR beta chain with its context. What it binds is not known. This entry is derived from a study of yellow fever vaccine responses in identical twins. Findings and limits, study-wide: Reportedly, twins' vaccine T cell responses looked partly convergent and partly personalized.

Germline lookup yields CDR1 SGDLS and CDR2 YYNGEE. V was clipped by 4 bases and J by 5 bases; unmatched bases: 13. CDR3 size: 17 residues. TCRdb reprocessed the RT-PCR reads via MiXCR and lists one record per CDR3 protein. The table includes 15,000 to 20,000 distinct CDR3 sequences, approximately 72% detected once. The chain recombines TRBV9 with TRBJ2-3; 10 bases line up with TRBD2. The sequence was obtained from a woman aged 18-35 years who received the yellow fever vaccine. The source material was T cells from blood (PBMCs), unsorted or a sorted subset (not recorded which), sampled before or after yellow fever vaccination (not recorded which). CDR3 nucleotide sequence: TGTGCCAGCAGCAGCCCTCCTTTGAGCGGGAGGGGAGATACGCAGTATTTT. Translated: CASSSPPLSGRGDTQYF.